Listed below are T cell receptor beta chains from one sample, sequenced in a study of CD8+ T cells in alopecia areata. Profiled with immunoSEQ multiplex PCR; TCRdb holds only in-frame clones, not every one. Counted here are approximately 180,000 clones, roughly 60% occurring once; the ten biggest clones make up approximately 0.93%. Here the sequenced sample was CD4+ T cells sorted from blood, taken at week 24, from a patient treated with tofacitinib. The receptors here all came from a human donor with alopecia areata. Each CDR3 is given with its conserved first and last residue. The D gene is left open where the match is weak. The size entry is marked missing in some rows and otherwise reads once, few, many or a size class.

TRBJ1-2	TRBD1	-	TRBV4-1	CASSPGDRGRYTF	TGCGCCAGCAGCCCTGGGGACAGGGGGCGCTACACCTTC
TRBJ2-7	-	-	TRBV6-5	CASSKQGRPYEQYF	TGTGCCAGCTCCAAGCAGGGACGACCCTACGAGCAGTACTTC
TRBJ2-1	TRBD1	-	TRBV7-7	CASSKTGGSFDEQFF	TGTGCCAGCAGCAAAACAGGGGGCAGTTTTGATGAGCAGTTCTTC
TRBJ2-2	TRBD1	-	TRBV29-1	CSVYQGASTGELFF	TGCAGCGTTTACCAGGGGGCTAGCACCGGGGAGCTGTTTTTT
TRBJ2-5	TRBD2	-	TRBV30	CASRTSGGQTQYF	TGTGCCTCGAGGACTAGCGGGGGACAGACCCAGTACTTC
TRBJ2-4	-	medium-sized	TRBV30	CAWSEGARGIQYF	TGTGCCTGGAGTGAGGGGGCGCGGGGCATTCAGTACTTC
TRBJ1-4	-	-	TRBV29-1	CSVGDEKLFF	TGCAGCGTTGGCGATGAAAAACTGTTTTTT
TRBJ1-5	-	-	TRBV5-1	CAGSPQGPGQPQHF	TGCGCCGGCAGCCCACAGGGACCAGGCCAGCCCCAGCATTTT
TRBJ1-5	-	-	TRBV10-2	CASTSRGNQPQHF	TGCGCCAGCACCTCCAGGGGTAATCAGCCCCAGCATTTT
TRBJ2-5	TRBD2	few	TRBV19	CASSESGGPRETQYF	TGTGCCAGTAGCGAAAGCGGGGGGCCGCGAGAGACCCAGTACTTC
TRBJ1-5	-	-	TRBV2	CASSEDRQANQPQHF	TGTGCCAGCAGTGAAGACCGACAGGCTAATCAGCCCCAGCATTTT
TRBJ2-5	-	few	TRBV5-6	CASSLGTLQETQYF	TGTGCCAGCAGCCTCGGGACCTTACAAGAGACCCAGTACTTC